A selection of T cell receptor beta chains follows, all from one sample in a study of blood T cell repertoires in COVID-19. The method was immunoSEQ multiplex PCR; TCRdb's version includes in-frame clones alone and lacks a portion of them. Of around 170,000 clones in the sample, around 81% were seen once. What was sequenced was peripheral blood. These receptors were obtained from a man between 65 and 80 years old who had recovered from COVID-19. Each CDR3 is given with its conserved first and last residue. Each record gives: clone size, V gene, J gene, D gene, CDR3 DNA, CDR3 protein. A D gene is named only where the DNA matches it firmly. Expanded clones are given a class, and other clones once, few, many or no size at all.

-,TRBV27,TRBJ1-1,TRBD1,TGTGCCAGCAGTTGGGACAGGGCGAACACTGAAGCTTTCTTT,CASSWDRANTEAFF
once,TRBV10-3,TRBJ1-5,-,TGTGCCATCAGTGAGTCGGCGGACAGAGGGAATCAGCCCCAGCATTTT,CAISESADRGNQPQHF
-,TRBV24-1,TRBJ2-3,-,TGTGCCACCAGTGGTCCGACAGGTGGTACAGATACGCAGTATTTT,CATSGPTGGTDTQYF
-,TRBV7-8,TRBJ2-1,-,TGTGCCAGCAGCTTAGTCGGAGTCAACTACAATGAGCAGTTCTTC,CASSLVGVNYNEQFF
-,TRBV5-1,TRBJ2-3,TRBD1,TGCGCCAGCAGATCCGGGACAGGGGCGGATACGCAGTATTTT,CASRSGTGADTQYF
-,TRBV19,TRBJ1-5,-,TGTGCCAGTAGTATAGGGGCAGGCAGCAATCAGCCCCAGCATTTT,CASSIGAGSNQPQHF
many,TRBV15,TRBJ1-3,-,TGTGCCACCAGCAGAGATCTGGCCAGCTCTGGAAACACCATATATTTT,CATSRDLASSGNTIYF
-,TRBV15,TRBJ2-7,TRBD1,TGTGCCACCAGCAGACAGGGGGCCTCCTACGAGCAGTACTTC,CATSRQGASYEQYF
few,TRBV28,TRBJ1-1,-,TGTGCCAGCAAGATAACAGGAGTGAACACTGAAGCTTTCTTT,CASKITGVNTEAFF
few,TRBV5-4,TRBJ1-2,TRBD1,TGTGCCAGCAGCCCCCGACAGGGGGCCTATGGCTACACCTTC,CASSPRQGAYGYTF
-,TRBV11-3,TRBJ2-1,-,TGTGCCAGCAGCTTAGGACTTGGTGAGCAGTTCTTC,CASSLGLGEQFF
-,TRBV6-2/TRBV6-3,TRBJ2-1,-,TGTGCCAGCAGTTATACGATGGAACAGGGAACCGGCAATGAGCAGTTCTTC,CASSYTMEQGTGNEQFF
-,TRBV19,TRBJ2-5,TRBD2,TGTGCCAGTAGTATCGGCGGGAGGGGCGGAGAGACCCAGTACTTC,CASSIGGRGGETQYF
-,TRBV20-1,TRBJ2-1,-,TGCAGTGCTAGTATTTCTGCGGGCAATGAGCAGTTCTTC,CSASISAGNEQFF
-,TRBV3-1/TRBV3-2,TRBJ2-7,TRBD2,TGTGCCAGCAGCACGACTAGCGGTCGCTCCTACGAGCAGTACTTC,CASSTTSGRSYEQYF
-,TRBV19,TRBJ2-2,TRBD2,TGTGCCAGTAGTACGACTAGCGGGAGCACGAACACCGGGGAGCTGTTTTTT,CASSTTSGSTNTGELFF
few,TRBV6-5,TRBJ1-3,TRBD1,TGTGCCAGCAGCCCGCGGACAGGGGCTGGAAACACCATATATTTT,CASSPRTGAGNTIYF
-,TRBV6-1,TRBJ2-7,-,TGTGCCAGCAGTGAAGGACAGTATCCCTACTACGAGCAGTACTTC,CASSEGQYPYYEQYF
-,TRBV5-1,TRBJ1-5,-,TGCGCCAGCAGCTTGGCCGGGAGCAATCAGCCCCAGCATTTT,CASSLAGSNQPQHF
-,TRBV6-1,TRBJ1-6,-,TGTGCCAGCAGTGAACACAGGGCTTTTTCACCCCTCCACTTT,CASSEHRAFSPLHF
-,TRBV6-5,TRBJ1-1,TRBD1,TGTGCCAGCAGCTCCAGGGGGGACTTGAACACTGAAGCTTTCTTT,CASSSRGDLNTEAFF
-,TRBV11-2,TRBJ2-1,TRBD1,TGTGCCAGCAGTTCACAGGGGTATGAGCAGTTCTTC,CASSSQGYEQFF
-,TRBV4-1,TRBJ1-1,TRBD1,TGCGCCAGCAGCCAAGTCGGGACAGGGGTGGTTAGTGAAGCTTTCTTT,CASSQVGTGVVSEAFF
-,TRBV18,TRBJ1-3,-,TGTGCCAGCTCACCACGAGCCTTGAAAGCCTCTGGAAACACCATATATTTT,CASSPRALKASGNTIYF
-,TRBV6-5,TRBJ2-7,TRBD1,TGTGCCAGCAGTTATGACGCCAGGGGGCAGTACGAGCAGTACTTC,CASSYDARGQYEQYF
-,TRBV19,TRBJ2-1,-,TGTGCCAGTAGTATAGGCACTTTGGGACTTAGAATTGAGCAGTTCTTC,CASSIGTLGLRIEQFF
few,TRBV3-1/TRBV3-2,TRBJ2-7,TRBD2,TGTGCCAGCAGAAACCTAGCGGGGAAATCCTACGAGCAGTACTTC,CASRNLAGKSYEQYF
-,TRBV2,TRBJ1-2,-,TGTGCCAGCAGTGGATACCGGGACAACCAGGGCTACACCTTC,CASSGYRDNQGYTF
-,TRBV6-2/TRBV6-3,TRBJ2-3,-,TGTGCCAGCAGTCTCGGAAGACCCACTATCAGCACAGATACGCAGTATTTT,CASSLGRPTISTDTQYF
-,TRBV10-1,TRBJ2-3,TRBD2,TGCGCCAGCAGTGACCCAGCGGGAGGGCACGATACGCAGTATTTT,CASSDPAGGHDTQYF
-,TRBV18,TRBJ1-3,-,TGTGCCAGCTCACCTTTTCAGTCTGGAAACACCATATATTTT,CASSPFQSGNTIYF
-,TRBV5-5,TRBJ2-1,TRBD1,TGTGCCAGCAGCTTGGTTTCAGGGGGTTTCTCCTACAATGAGCAGTTCTTC,CASSLVSGGFSYNEQFF
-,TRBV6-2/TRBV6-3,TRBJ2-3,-,TGTGCCAGCAGTTACCCCCTCGGCTTCCGGAGAGATACGCAGTATTTT,CASSYPLGFRRDTQYF
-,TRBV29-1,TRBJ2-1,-,TGCAGCGCTTCAGGGATCTCCTACAATGAGCAGTTCTTC,CSASGISYNEQFF
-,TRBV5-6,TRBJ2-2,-,TGTGCCAGCAGCCCCCCCCCGGGCAGGGTGGACACCGGGGAGCTGTTTTTT,CASSPPPGRVDTGELFF
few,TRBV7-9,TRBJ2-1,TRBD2,TGTGCCAGCAGCTTACGGGAGGCCCACAATGAGCAGTTCTTC,CASSLREAHNEQFF
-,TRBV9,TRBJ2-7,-,TGTGCCAGCAGCGTAGTCCCTACGACAGGCCAAGGGCGATACGAGCAGTACTTC,CASSVVPTTGQGRYEQYF
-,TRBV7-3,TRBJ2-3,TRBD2,TGTGCCAGCAGCTCTGGACTAGGTAGCACAGATATGCAGTATTTT,CASSSGLGSTDMQYF
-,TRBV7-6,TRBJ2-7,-,TGTGCCAGCAGCAATTCCCTCTACGAGCAGTACTTC,CASSNSLYEQYF
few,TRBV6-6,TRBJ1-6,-,TGTGCCAGCAGTTACCCGGAGGGGGGGTCACCCCTCCACTTT,CASSYPEGGSPLHF
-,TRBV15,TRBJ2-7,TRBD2,TGTGCCACCAGCAGAGATCCGTCACTAGCGGGAGGGCAATATGAGCAGTACTTC,CATSRDPSLAGGQYEQYF
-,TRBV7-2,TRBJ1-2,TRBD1,TGTGCCAGCAGCTCCGGACAGGAGTATAGCTACACCTTC,CASSSGQEYSYTF
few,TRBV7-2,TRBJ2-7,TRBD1,TGTGCCAGCAGCAGGGACAGGGGCACTTTAGAGCAGTACTTC,CASSRDRGTLEQYF
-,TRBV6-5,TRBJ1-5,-,TGTGCCAGCAGTCCGGACAGACTGAATCAGCCCCAGCATTTT,CASSPDRLNQPQHF
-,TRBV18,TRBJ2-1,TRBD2,TGTGCCAGCTCACCACCGGGACTAGCGGGAGCCTACAATGAGCAGTTCTTC,CASSPPGLAGAYNEQFF
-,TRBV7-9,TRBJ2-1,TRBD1,TGTGCCAGCAGCTTAGCGGGACAGGGGGGTTACAATGAGCAGTTCTTC,CASSLAGQGGYNEQFF
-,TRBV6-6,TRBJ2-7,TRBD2,TGTGCCAGCAGCCCGGGACTAGCGGACTCCTACGAGCAGTACTTC,CASSPGLADSYEQYF
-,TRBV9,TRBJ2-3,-,TGTGCCAGCAGCGTAGGTGGGGCGGGGAGCACAGATACGCAGTATTTT,CASSVGGAGSTDTQYF
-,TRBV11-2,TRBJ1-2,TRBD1,TGTGCCAGCAGCCCAACTGAGGGACAGGTGGTAGGCTACACCTTC,CASSPTEGQVVGYTF
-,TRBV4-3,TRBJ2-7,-,TGCGCCAGCAGCCAAGATGTAAAAGGACACCGAGCCTACGAGCAGTACTTC,CASSQDVKGHRAYEQYF
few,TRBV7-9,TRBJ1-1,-,TGTGCCAGCAGCTTCGCAGACAGTGCGAACACTGAAGCTTTCTTT,CASSFADSANTEAFF
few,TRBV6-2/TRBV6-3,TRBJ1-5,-,TGTGCCAGCAGTTGGGGGCGGTACAATCAGCCCCAGCATTTT,CASSWGRYNQPQHF
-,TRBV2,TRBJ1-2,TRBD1,TGTGCCAGCAGTGAAGACAGGGGGACGAGCTACACCTTC,CASSEDRGTSYTF
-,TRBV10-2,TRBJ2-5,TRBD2,TGCGCCAGCAGTTCCCTAGCGGGAGTTGAAGAGACCCAGTACTTC,CASSSLAGVEETQYF
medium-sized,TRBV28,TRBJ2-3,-,TGTGCCAGCAGTTCACAGGTCACCCTTAGCACAGATACGCAGTATTTT,CASSSQVTLSTDTQYF
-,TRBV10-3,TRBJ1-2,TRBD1,TGTGCCATCGACGACCCTGACAGGGGAAGAGATGGCTACACCTTC,CAIDDPDRGRDGYTF
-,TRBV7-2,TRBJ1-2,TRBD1,TGTGCCAGCAGCTTAGCCCGGACAGGCTATGGCTACACCTTC,CASSLARTGYGYTF
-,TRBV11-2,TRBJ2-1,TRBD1,TGTGCCAGCAGGGGACAGGGGAGTTCTGAAAGTGGTGAGCAGTTCTTC,CASRGQGSSESGEQFF
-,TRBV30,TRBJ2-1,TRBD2,TGTGCCTGGAGTCCCCTAGCGGGAGGGCCCGGGCAGTTCTTC,CAWSPLAGGPGQFF